The entry below gives a single TCR beta chain sequence along with its context. TCRdb's copy holds only in-frame clones and misses some; the assay was immunoSEQ multiplex PCR. The data contain about 300,000 clones, 86% of them seen just once; the ten biggest clones take up around 1.5%. The germline V gene encodes CDR1 MNHEY and CDR2 SVGAGI. The J segment lost 5 bases and the V segment lost 7 bases, leaving 2 bases of the junction unmatched. The CDR3 is made up of 13 amino acids. This entry is derived from a study of blood T cell repertoires in COVID-19. As for the study in general: Whether acute or convalescent, the COVID-19 samples came from the United States, Italy and Spain.

The sequence was obtained from a woman aged 50 to 65 with acute or convalescent COVID-19. This chain connects TRBV6-5 to TRBJ1-4; 9 nucleotides match TRBD1. Sequencing was performed on peripheral blood. CDR3 DNA sequence: TGTGCCAGCACCGGGACAGGGAATGAAAAACTGTTTTTT. Residues: CASTGTGNEKLFF.